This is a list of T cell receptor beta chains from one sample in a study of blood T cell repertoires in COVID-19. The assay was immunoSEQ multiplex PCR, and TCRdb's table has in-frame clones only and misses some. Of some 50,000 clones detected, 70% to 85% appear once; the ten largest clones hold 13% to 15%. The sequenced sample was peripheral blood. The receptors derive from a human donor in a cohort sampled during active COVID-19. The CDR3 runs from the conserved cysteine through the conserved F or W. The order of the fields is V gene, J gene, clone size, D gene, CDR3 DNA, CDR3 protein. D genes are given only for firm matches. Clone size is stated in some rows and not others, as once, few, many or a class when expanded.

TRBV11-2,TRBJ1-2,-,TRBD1,TGTGCCAGCAGCTTAGATGGGACAGCCTATGGCTACACCTTC,CASSLDGTAYGYTF
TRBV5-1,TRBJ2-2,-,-,TGCGCCAGCAGCTTGCGCGCCCCCGGGGAGCTGTTTTTT,CASSLRAPGELFF
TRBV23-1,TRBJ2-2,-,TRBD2,TGCGCCAGCAGTCACCCAGCGGGAGGGCCCGGGGAGCTGTTTTTT,CASSHPAGGPGELFF
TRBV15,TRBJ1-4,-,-,TGTGCCACCACCGAGGACAGCCCAAATGAAAAACTGTTTTTT,CATTEDSPNEKLFF
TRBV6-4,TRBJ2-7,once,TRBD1,TGTGCCAGCATAATTCAGGGGGCATACGAGCAGTACTTC,CASIIQGAYEQYF
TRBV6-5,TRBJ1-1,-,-,TGTGCCAGCAGTTACTCGACAGGAGCCGACACTGAAGCTTTCTTT,CASSYSTGADTEAFF
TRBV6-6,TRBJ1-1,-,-,TGTGCCAGCAGACTCACTACCGGGGGGGCAGGTACTGAAGCTTTCTTT,CASRLTTGGAGTEAFF
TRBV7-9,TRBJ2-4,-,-,TGTGCCAGCAGCCAAGCAGGACTACCCCTTTACATTCAGTACTTC,CASSQAGLPLYIQYF
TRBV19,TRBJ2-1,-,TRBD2,TGTGCCAGTAGTATCCGTTGGAGCGGGGGGTATAATGAGCAGTTCTTC,CASSIRWSGGYNEQFF
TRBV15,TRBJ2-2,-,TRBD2,TGTGCCACCAGGCAGAGCCTCTTCGGACTAGCGGGGAACACCGGGGAGCTGTTTTTT,CATRQSLFGLAGNTGELFF
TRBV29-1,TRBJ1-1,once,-,TGCAGTGGGAGACGGGACACTGAAGCTTTCTTT,CSGRRDTEAFF
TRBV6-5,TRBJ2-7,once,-,TGTGCCAGCAGGGAGGGAGTAAGCGAGCAGTACTTC,CASREGVSEQYF
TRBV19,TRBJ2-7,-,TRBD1,TGTGCCAGTAGTATGGGCAGGGGGAATTCCTACGAGCAGTACTTC,CASSMGRGNSYEQYF
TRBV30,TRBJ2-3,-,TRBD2,TGTGCCTGGACCATGCCAGCGGGGGGGGATACGCAGTATTTT,CAWTMPAGGDTQYF
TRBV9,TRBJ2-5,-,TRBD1,TGTGCCAGCAGCGTAGTTGGACAGGGGGCAGAAGGGGAGACCCAGTACTTC,CASSVVGQGAEGETQYF
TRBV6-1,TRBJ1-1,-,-,TGTGCCAGCAGTGAAGTCCGGAGAACTAACACTGAAGCTTTCTTT,CASSEVRRTNTEAFF
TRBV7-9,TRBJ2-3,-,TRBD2,TGTGCCAGCAGCCCATACTCGGGGGGACCCACAGATACGCAGTATTTT,CASSPYSGGPTDTQYF
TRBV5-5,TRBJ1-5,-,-,TGTGCCAGCAGCCAGGACAGATATGGCAATCAGCCCCAGCATTTT,CASSQDRYGNQPQHF
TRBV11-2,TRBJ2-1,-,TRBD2,TGTGCCAGCAGCTCGCTAGCGGGAGGAAGGTCCTACAATGAGCAGTTCTTC,CASSSLAGGRSYNEQFF
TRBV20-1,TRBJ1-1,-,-,TGCAGTGCAACAATGAACACTGAAGCTTTCTTT,CSATMNTEAFF
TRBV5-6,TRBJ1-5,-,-,TGTGCCAGCAGCTTTGGCAGCAATCAGCCCCAGCATTTT,CASSFGSNQPQHF
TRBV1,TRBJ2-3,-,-,TGCACCAGCAGCCAAGGCTTGGCGGGACAGGGTGATACAGATACGCAGTATTTT,CTSSQGLAGQGDTDTQYF
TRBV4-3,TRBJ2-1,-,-,TGCGCCAGCAGCCAAGATTTCATGGCCAATGAGCAGTTCTTC,CASSQDFMANEQFF
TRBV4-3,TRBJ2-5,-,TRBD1,TGCGCCAGCAGCCAAGTGTGGACAGGGGAACAAGAGACCCAGTACTTC,CASSQVWTGEQETQYF
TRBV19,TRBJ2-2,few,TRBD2,TGTGCCAGTAGTATAGAGAAATCTAGCGGGAGGGCCGGGGAGCTGTTTTTT,CASSIEKSSGRAGELFF
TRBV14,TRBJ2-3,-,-,TGTGCCAGCAGCCAAGGCCGGGTCCTCAGAGATACGCAGTATTTT,CASSQGRVLRDTQYF
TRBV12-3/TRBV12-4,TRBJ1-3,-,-,TGTGCCAGCAGTTTTCCCAGTCAAAACACCATATATTTT,CASSFPSQNTIYF
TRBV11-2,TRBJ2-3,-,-,TGTGCCAGCAGCTTAGGGGGCTTAAATACGCAGTATTTT,CASSLGGLNTQYF
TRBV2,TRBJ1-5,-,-,TGTGCCAGCAGTAACGGCGGGGCGGGGTTTAGCAATCAGCCCCAGCATTTT,CASSNGGAGFSNQPQHF
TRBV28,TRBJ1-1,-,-,TGTGCCAGCAGATCCGCAGACTATGTGAACACTGAAGCTTTCTTT,CASRSADYVNTEAFF
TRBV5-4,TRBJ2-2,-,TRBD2,TGTGCCAGCAGCGTGACTAGCGGGGGAATCTACACCGGGGAGCTGTTTTTT,CASSVTSGGIYTGELFF
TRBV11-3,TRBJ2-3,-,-,TGTGCCAGCAGCTTAGGTCTGGGGGCCCCAGGGAGTTCAGATACGCAGTATTTT,CASSLGLGAPGSSDTQYF
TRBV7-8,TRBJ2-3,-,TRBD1,TGTGCCAGCAGCTTACGACAGGGGGAACCTCTAAGCACAGATACGCAGTATTTT,CASSLRQGEPLSTDTQYF
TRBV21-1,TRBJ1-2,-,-,TGTGCCAGCAGCAAAGAATCGACACCCTATGGCTACACCTTC,CASSKESTPYGYTF
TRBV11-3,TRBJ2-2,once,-,TGTGCCAGCAGCTTACACCGGGCGGGCACCGGGGAGCTGTTTTTT,CASSLHRAGTGELFF
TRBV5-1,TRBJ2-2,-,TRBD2,TGCGCCAGCAGCTTGCGGACTAGCGCCAACACCGGGGAGCTGTTTTTT,CASSLRTSANTGELFF
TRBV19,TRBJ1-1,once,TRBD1,TGTGCCAGCCGCGGACAGGGATGGGCTCCTGAAGCTTTCTTT,CASRGQGWAPEAFF
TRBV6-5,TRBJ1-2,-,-,TGTGCCAGCAGTTACTCGAGACTTTCAGGGGGCTACACCTTC,CASSYSRLSGGYTF
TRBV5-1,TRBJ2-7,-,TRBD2,TGCGCCAGCAGCTTGTCCCTAGCGGGCTCCTACGAGCAGTACTTC,CASSLSLAGSYEQYF
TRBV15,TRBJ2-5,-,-,TGTGCCACCAGCAGATCGAGAGGGGGCGGGGACCAAGAGACCCAGTACTTC,CATSRSRGGGDQETQYF
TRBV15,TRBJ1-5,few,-,TGTGCCACCAGCCCCTCAGGGCAAGGGAAGGGGCCCCAGCATTTT,CATSPSGQGKGPQHF
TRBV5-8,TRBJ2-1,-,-,TGTGCCAGCAGCCCCCGGGGGGACATCAACAATGAGCAGTTCTTC,CASSPRGDINNEQFF
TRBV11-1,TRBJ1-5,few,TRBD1,TGTGCCAGCAGTTCGGGACAGAACAATCAGCCCCAGCATTTT,CASSSGQNNQPQHF
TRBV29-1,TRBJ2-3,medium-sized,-,TGCAGCGTTGTCGGGGAGATATCTAGCACAGATACGCAGTATTTT,CSVVGEISSTDTQYF
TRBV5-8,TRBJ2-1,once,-,TGTGCCAGCAGCTTCGGAAGGGGCGATGAGCAGTTCTTC,CASSFGRGDEQFF